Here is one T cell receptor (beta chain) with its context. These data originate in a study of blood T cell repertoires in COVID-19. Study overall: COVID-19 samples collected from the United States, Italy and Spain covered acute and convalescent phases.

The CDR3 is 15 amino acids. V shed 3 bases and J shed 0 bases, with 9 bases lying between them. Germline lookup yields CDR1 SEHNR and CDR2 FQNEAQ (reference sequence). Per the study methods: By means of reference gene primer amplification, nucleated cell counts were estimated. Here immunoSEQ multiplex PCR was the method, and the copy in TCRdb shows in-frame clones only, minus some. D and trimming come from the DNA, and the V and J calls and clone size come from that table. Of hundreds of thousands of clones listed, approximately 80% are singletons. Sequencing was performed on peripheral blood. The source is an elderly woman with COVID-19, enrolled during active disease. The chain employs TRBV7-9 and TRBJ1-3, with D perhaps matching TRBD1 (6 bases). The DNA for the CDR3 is TGTGCCAGCAGCTTGACAGGCTACTCTGGAAACACCATATATTTT. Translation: CASSLTGYSGNTIYF.